Listed below are T cell receptor beta chains from one sample, sequenced in a study of CD8+ T cells in alopecia areata. Here immunoSEQ multiplex PCR was the method, and the copy in TCRdb shows in-frame clones only, minus some. Among more than 200,000 clones listed, roughly two thirds were seen once. This material consisted of CD4+ T cells sorted from blood, taken at week 0. The receptors here all came from a human donor with alopecia areata. The CDR3 runs from the conserved cysteine through the conserved F or W. D genes are given only for firm matches.

v_call	j_call	d_call	cdr3_aa
TRBV4-2	TRBJ2-7	TRBD1	CASSPGTVLSHEQYF
TRBV7-9	TRBJ1-1	TRBD1	CASSSQGYTEAFF
TRBV30	TRBJ2-3	TRBD2	CAWSGGPTSGVHQSTDTQYF
TRBV30	TRBJ2-7	.	CAWRHPGESYEQYF
TRBV7-2	TRBJ2-6	.	CASSLRAPGSGANVLTF
TRBV5-1	TRBJ2-5	.	CASSRWGPLGEETQYF
TRBV20-1	TRBJ2-3	.	CSARGAGGQYF
TRBV5-4	TRBJ1-2	.	CASSPARTRVSGYTF
TRBV29-1	TRBJ2-1	TRBD1	CSVDWTGGHEQFF
TRBV4-2	TRBJ2-5	TRBD2	CASSQSTSGGETQYF
TRBV2	TRBJ1-2	.	CASIRGLDYGYTF
TRBV4-2	TRBJ2-3	.	CASSQDHFSEEDTQYF
TRBV29-1	TRBJ1-2	TRBD1	CSGTGGRGYTF
TRBV29-1	TRBJ1-1	.	CSVARASIGNGEAFF
TRBV9	TRBJ1-4	.	CASSRRTGEEKLFF
TRBV29-1	TRBJ2-7	.	CSVGTGSSGQYF
TRBV27	TRBJ2-1	TRBD1	CASSLPQTGGNEQFF
TRBV5-5	TRBJ2-3	TRBD1	CASSGQESTDTQYF
TRBV7-9	TRBJ2-7	.	CASSGGGWYEQYF
TRBV7-2	TRBJ2-1	.	CASRRAGFKGNEQFF
TRBV25-1	TRBJ2-1	.	CASSDNEQFF
TRBV10-3	TRBJ2-1	TRBD1	CAITRTGGYNEQFF
TRBV5-1	TRBJ2-5	TRBD2	CASSWRTSGGQETQYF
TRBV10-3	TRBJ2-2	.	CAISEGVGAGELFF
TRBV7-2	TRBJ1-2	TRBD1	CASSLVDRDDYGYTF
TRBV7-9	TRBJ1-4	.	CASSLGTVEKLFF
TRBV7-2	TRBJ2-2	.	CASRSGPGFTGELFF
TRBV30	TRBJ2-1	.	CAWTTIPSPLLSEQFF
TRBV4-3	TRBJ1-1	TRBD1	CASSQAGQGASTEAFF
TRBV5-1	TRBJ2-3	TRBD1	CASSLGTGTDTQYF
TRBV9	TRBJ1-2	.	CASSVGPLRDGYTF
TRBV29-1	TRBJ2-1	.	CSVRPADRGWNEQFF
TRBV29-1	TRBJ2-5	.	CSVLRGQETQYF
TRBV9	TRBJ2-3	.	CASSVHPSGTDTQYF
TRBV5-6	TRBJ2-5	.	CASSLAQETQYF
TRBV9	TRBJ1-1	TRBD1	CASSVLQGATEAFF
TRBV20-1	TRBJ2-3	.	CSAQTDTQYF
TRBV15	TRBJ1-6	.	CATSRVAGGNSPLHF
TRBV7-2	TRBJ1-6	TRBD1	CASSPQGALHF
TRBV6-6	TRBJ1-4	TRBD1	CASTWDRGGEKLFF
TRBV7-2	TRBJ1-2	TRBD1	CASSQRTGTNGYTF
TRBV7-9	TRBJ2-1	TRBD2	CASSLNPGLAGFNEQFF
TRBV6-5	TRBJ1-3	TRBD1	CASSTTGAGNTIYF
TRBV29-1	TRBJ1-2	.	CSVEDSHTF
TRBV29-1	TRBJ1-2	.	CTLWGDDGYTF
TRBV2	TRBJ2-5	.	CASSEETQYF
TRBV7-3	TRBJ2-6	.	CASSLTGTGANVLTF
TRBV30	TRBJ2-3	.	CAWRMRQDTQYF
TRBV30	TRBJ2-1	.	CAWRRGFKDEQFF
TRBV30	TRBJ2-3	.	CAWAQDDITDTQYF
TRBV6-5	TRBJ1-2	TRBD1	CASSYGGQAIYGYTF
TRBV5-6	TRBJ2-3	TRBD2	CASSLVLTGGPTDTQYF
TRBV15	TRBJ1-2	TRBD1	CATSRDQRKGTGYGYTF